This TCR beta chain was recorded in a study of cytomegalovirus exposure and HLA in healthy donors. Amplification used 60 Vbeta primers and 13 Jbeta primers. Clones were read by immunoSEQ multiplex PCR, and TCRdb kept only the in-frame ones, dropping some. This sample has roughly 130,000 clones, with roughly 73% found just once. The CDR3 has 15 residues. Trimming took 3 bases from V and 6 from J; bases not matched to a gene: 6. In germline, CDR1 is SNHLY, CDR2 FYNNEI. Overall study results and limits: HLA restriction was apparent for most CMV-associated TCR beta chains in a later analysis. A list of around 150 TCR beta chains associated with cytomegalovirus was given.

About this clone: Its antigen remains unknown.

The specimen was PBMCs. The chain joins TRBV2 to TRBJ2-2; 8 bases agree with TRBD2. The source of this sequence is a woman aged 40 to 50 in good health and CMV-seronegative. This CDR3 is CASSEGRGGPGELFF. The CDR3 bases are TGTGCCAGCAGTGAGGGTCGGGGGGGCCCCGGGGAGCTGTTTTTT.